The next 32 T cell receptor beta chains were all read from a single sample in a study of technical replicates of blood from a handful of donors. The protocol was immunoSEQ multiplex PCR, while the TCRdb copy is restricted to in-frame clones and leaves out a portion. The sample carries more than 65,000 clones, almost 96% recorded once. The sequencing input was T cells isolated from PBMCs. Source of these receptors: a human donor in good health.

The V and J genes are TRBV2 and TRBJ1-1, with D possibly TRBD1 on 6 matching bases. CDR3 length: 11 residues. The V end lost 5 bases, the J end lost 9 bases, and 10 bases lay between the germline ends. Germline CDR1 reads SNHLY; CDR2 reads FYNNEI. The CDR3 spells CASSLQGKAFF. The CDR3 DNA reads as TGTGCCAGCAGTTTACAGGGTAAAGCTTTCTTT.

The V gene is TRBV11-3, the J gene TRBJ2-5; D not certain. The germline V gene has CDR1 SGHNT and CDR2 YENEEA. V was pared by 9 bases and J by 1 base, with 9 bases between. The CDR3 extends over 12 amino acids. This CDR3 reads CASQTFQETQYF. The CDR3, as DNA: TGTGCCAGTCAGACATTCCAAGAGACCCAGTACTTC.

This chain uses TRBV29-1 with TRBJ2-2; no reliable D call. The CDR3 covers 11 residues. The germline V gene encodes CDR1 SQVTM and CDR2 ANQGSEA. The CDR3 loop reads CSFLNTGELFF. CDR3 nucleotide sequence: TGCAGTTTCTTGAACACCGGGGAGCTGTTTTTT.

The chain links TRBV11-2 to TRBJ2-7; 10 bases are shared with TRBD2. V lost 5 bases to trimming and J lost 7 bases; unmatched junction nucleotides: 8. The CDR3 loop spans 14 amino acids. Germline values: CDR1 SGHAT, CDR2 FQNNGV. CDR3 protein: CASSPLAGAGEQYF. As DNA, the CDR3 is TGTGCCAGCAGCCCTCTAGCGGGAGCGGGTGAGCAGTACTTC. Supplemented by reference TRBV11-2 and TRBJ2-7, the full variable domain reads EAGVAQSPRYKIIEKRQSVAFWCNPISGHATLYWYQQILGQGPKLLIQFQNNGVVDDSQLPKDRFSAERLKGVDSTLKIQPAKLEDSAVYLCASSPLAGAGEQYFGPGTRLTVT.

The rearrangement links TRBV19 to TRBJ1-1; D perhaps matches TRBD1 (6 bases). Germline-derived CDR1 and CDR2 are LNHDA and SQIVND (reference sequence). CDR3 size: 16 residues. Trimming took off 3 bases at V and 0 bases at J, with 14 bases between the two ends. CDR3: CASSIMGTPVNTEAFF. CDR3 DNA sequence: TGTGCCAGTAGTATTATGGGGACACCAGTGAACACTGAAGCTTTCTTT.

This sequence joins TRBV11-2 and TRBJ2-5; 12 bases line up with TRBD2. This CDR3 comprises 15 residues. Germline loops: CDR1 SGHAT, CDR2 FQNNGV. The J segment lost 4 bases and the V segment lost 4 bases, leaving 4 bases of the junction unmatched. The CDR3 here is CASSSRLAGVETQYF. The CDR3 DNA is TGTGCCAGCAGCTCTCGACTAGCGGGAGTAGAGACCCAGTACTTC.

The chain links TRBV7-2 to TRBJ2-2; 9 nucleotides align to TRBD2. The CDR3 has 18 residues. V lost 5 bases, J lost 5 bases, and 15 bases stayed unmatched. Per germline, CDR1 SGHTA and CDR2 FQGNSA. In DNA, the CDR3 is TGTGCCAGCAGCACCAGCGCGCTAGCGGGAACCGTTACCGGGGAGCTGTTTTTT. As protein: CASSTSALAGTVTGELFF.

The CDR3 bases are TGTGCCAGCAGTCCAGACTTTACGGCCGTCAATGAGCAGTTCTTC. This translates into CASSPDFTAVNEQFF. The J gene is TRBJ2-1, the V gene TRBV27, with no clear D. The germline V gene has CDR1 MNHEY and CDR2 SMNVEV (reference sequence). This CDR3 is 15 amino acids long. Trimming removed 5 bases at V and 6 bases at J, with 17 bases between.

The chain is built from TRBV9 and TRBJ2-3; 11 nucleotides align to TRBD2. CDR3 size: 15 residues. Germline CDR1 is SGDLS and CDR2 is YYNGEE. V lost 2 bases to trimming and J lost 4 bases; unmatched junction nucleotides: 3. The CDR3 spells CASSVSGGGPDTQYF. CDR3 nucleotide sequence: TGTGCCAGCAGCGTTAGCGGGGGGGGACCAGATACGCAGTATTTT. The full variable domain, completed using reference TRBV9 and TRBJ2-3, is DSGVTQTPKHLITATGQRVTLRCSPRSGDLSVYWYQQSLDQGLQFLIQYYNGEERAKGNILERFSAQQFPDLHSELNLSSLELGDSALYFCASSVSGGGPDTQYFGPGTRLTVL.

This chain uses TRBV5-6 with TRBJ2-1; TRBD1 matches 9 bases. J was trimmed by 2 bases and V by 2 bases; bases with no gene match: 5. The CDR3 extends over 16 amino acids. The germline V gene encodes CDR1 SGHDT and CDR2 YYEEEE. The DNA of the CDR3 is TGTGCCAGCAGCTTACGGACAGGGGAGACCTACAATGAGCAGTTCTTC. This gives the protein CASSLRTGETYNEQFF.

The chain has TRBV6-4 and TRBJ2-1, with 11 nucleotides matching TRBD2. The J segment lost 3 bases and the V segment lost 5 bases, leaving 3 bases of the junction unmatched. Germline V gene sequence: CDR1 MRHNA, CDR2 SNTAGT. The length of the CDR3 is 15 residues. The CDR3 loop reads CASSTGTSGYNEQFF. Here the CDR3 DNA reads TGTGCCAGCAGTACCGGGACTAGCGGCTACAATGAGCAGTTCTTC.

This chain links TRBV6-1 with TRBJ1-2; D unclear. The germline V and J ends were trimmed by 7 bases and 2 bases, with 8 bases remaining between them. Germline V gene lookup returns CDR1 MNHNS and CDR2 SASEGT. The CDR3 runs 12 residues. CDR3 DNA: TGTGCCAGCAATACTTACAACTATGGCTACACCTTC. It specifies CASNTYNYGYTF.

The chain is built from TRBV18 and TRBJ2-7, with D tentatively TRBD1 (6 bases). This CDR3 is 14 amino acids long. V lost 3 bases and J 3 bases, leaving 12 bases between the germline ends. Germline loops: CDR1 KGHSH, CDR2 LQKENI. CDR3 sequence: CASSPADRSYEQYF. CDR3 in DNA: TGTGCCAGCTCACCGGCCGACAGGAGCTACGAGCAGTACTTC.

The rearrangement uses TRBV7-2 and TRBJ1-4, with D tentatively TRBD1 (5 bases). This CDR3 contains 14 residues. Germline V CDR1 and CDR2: SGHTA, FQGNSA. V lost 5 bases and J lost 5, with 12 bases in between. The CDR3 DNA follows: TGTGCCAGCAGCCAGCAGACAGTGAATGAAAAACTGTTTTTT. It is translated as CASSQQTVNEKLFF.

The genes are TRBV11-3 and TRBJ1-5; 12 bases are a match to TRBD1. CDR1 and CDR2 from the germline V gene are SGHNT and YENEEA. This CDR3 is 16 amino acids long. V lost 0 bases and J lost 6; bases outside the gene matches: 3. The CDR3 DNA reads TGTGCCAGCAGCTTAGATTTGGGACAGGGGGCTCAGCCCCAGCATTTT. Encoded protein: CASSLDLGQGAQPQHF.

The chain couples TRBV5-4 to TRBJ2-1, with D possibly TRBD2 on 6 matching bases. V was trimmed by 1 base and J by 8 bases, leaving 13 bases between them. CDR1 is SGHNT, CDR2 YYREEE, per germline (reference sequence). This CDR3 region has 14 residues. The CDR3 nucleotides read TGTGCCAGCAGCTTGCTGTCCAGGGAGGATGAGCAGTTCTTC. Its protein is CASSLLSREDEQFF. The full variable domain, rest sourced from reference TRBV5-4 and TRBJ2-1, is ETGVTQSPTHLIKTRGQQVTLRCSSQSGHNTVSWYQQALGQGPQFIFQYYREEENGRGNFPPRFSGLQFPNYSSELNVNALELDDSALYLCASSLLSREDEQFFGPGTRLTVL.

CDR3 coding DNA: TGTGCCAGCAGCTTGGTCTGGCGGAAGTCAACCTACGAGCAGTACTTC. Residues: CASSLVWRKSTYEQYF. V and J are TRBV5-8 and TRBJ2-7, with unresolved D. CDR1 SGHTS and CDR2 YDEGEE come from the germline V gene. V lost 0 bases and J 2 bases, leaving 15 bases between the germline ends. The length of the CDR3 is 16 residues.

The chain is built from TRBV5-6 and TRBJ2-3, with 10 positions matching TRBD1. V was pared by 4 bases and J by 3 bases, with 8 bases of the junction left unmatched. The CDR3 consists of 16 residues. CDR1 and CDR2 from the germline V gene are SGHDT and YYEEEE. Written as DNA, the CDR3 is TGTGCCAGCAGCCCGACAGGGGGCGCGTCGACAGATACGCAGTATTTT. It translates to CASSPTGGASTDTQYF.

The J gene is TRBJ1-1, the V gene TRBV19; 7 bases are shared with TRBD1. The CDR3 loop spans 15 amino acids. Germline CDR1 reads LNHDA; CDR2 reads SQIVND (reference sequence). V dropped 10 bases and J dropped 0; count of bases not matched to a gene: 11. This CDR3 is CATTPPDRMNTEAFF. The CDR3 nucleotides read TGTGCCACGACCCCCCCGGACAGGATGAACACTGAAGCTTTCTTT.

The table lists this clone with a count of one. The rearrangement uses TRBV19 and TRBJ1-5; D gene uncertain. CDR1 is LNHDA, CDR2 SQIVND, per germline (reference sequence). CDR3 length: 16 amino acids. The V end lost 6 bases, the J end lost 4 bases, and 19 bases lay between the germline ends. CDR3 protein: CASSSPHSGKNQPQHF. CDR3 coding DNA: TGTGCCAGTAGCAGCCCCCACAGTGGCAAGAATCAGCCCCAGCATTTT.

This clone came up a few times. The gene calls are TRBV9 and TRBJ1-5; D call uncertain. CDR3 length: 15 amino acids. V shed 0 bases and J shed 4 bases, with 11 bases lying between them. Germline V gives CDR1 SGDLS, CDR2 YYNGEE. In DNA, the CDR3 is TGTGCCAGCAGCGTAGGACGGACTATGAATCAGCCCCAGCATTTT. This encodes CASSVGRTMNQPQHF.

This clone has only a few counts. This CDR3 reads CASNSGRAGTDTQYF. CDR3 DNA: TGTGCCAGTAATAGCGGGAGGGCAGGCACAGATACGCAGTATTTT. The gene calls are TRBV19 and TRBJ2-3; 11 nucleotides agree with TRBD2. The CDR3 runs to 15 residues. Germline assignment: CDR1 LNHDA and CDR2 SQIVND (reference sequence). V shed 7 bases, J shed 1 base, and the junction held 4 bases outside the gene matches.

This clone was seen once. The chain has TRBV28 and TRBJ1-4; TRBD1 might be the D (6 bases). This CDR3 region has 14 residues. Germline loops: CDR1 MDHEN, CDR2 SYDVKM. The V and J ends lost 3 bases and 4 bases respectively, with 9 bases between them. The CDR3 region has the DNA TGTGCCAGCAGTTTGGTACAGGGTAATGAAAAACTGTTTTTT. It encodes CASSLVQGNEKLFF.

The CDR3 sequence: CASSLMWGPGETQYF. The DNA for the CDR3 is TGCGCCAGCAGCTTGATGTGGGGGCCAGGGGAGACCCAGTACTTC. The rearrangement links TRBV5-1 to TRBJ2-5; D possibly corresponds to TRBD1 (6 bases). The CDR3 loop spans 15 amino acids. Germline-derived CDR1 and CDR2 are SGHRS and YFSETQ. V was cut by 1 base and J by 5 bases, with 15 bases left in between.

Only one count was recorded for this clone. This chain connects TRBV13 to TRBJ2-7; 7 bases are shared with TRBD1. Unmatched junction bases numbered 10, after V lost 5 bases and J lost 3 bases. CDR3 length: 15 amino acids. Per the germline V gene, CDR1 is PRHDT and CDR2 is FYEKMQ (reference sequence). The CDR3 loop reads CASSPSGTAIYEQYF. As DNA, the CDR3 is TGTGCCAGCAGCCCCTCCGGGACAGCAATCTACGAGCAGTACTTC. Full variable domain (rest looked up from reference TRBV13 and TRBJ2-7): AAGVIQSPRHLIKEKRETATLKCYPIPRHDTVYWYQQGPGQDPQFLISFYEKMQSDKGSIPDRFSAQQFSDYHSELNMSSLELGDSALYFCASSPSGTAIYEQYFGPGTRLTVT.

The J gene is TRBJ1-1, the V gene TRBV11-3, with 8 bases lining up with TRBD1. This CDR3 contains 14 residues. The germline gives CDR1 SGHNT, CDR2 YENEEA. The trim removed 4 bases at V and 5 bases at J, leaving 6 bases unmatched. The CDR3 region is CASSYQGAGTEAFF. DNA of the CDR3: TGTGCCAGCAGCTACCAGGGGGCAGGGACTGAAGCTTTCTTT.

V is TRBV29-1 and J is TRBJ2-3; 13 nucleotides align to TRBD2. From germline, CDR1 is SQVTM and CDR2 ANQGSEA. J lost 6 bases, V lost 4 bases, and 7 bases had no gene match. This CDR3 has 15 residues. CDR3 nucleotides: TGCAGCGTTGGTGGGACTAGCGGGAAATCGGATACGCAGTATTTT. Its protein is CSVGGTSGKSDTQYF.

The chain uses TRBV6-5 and TRBJ2-5; tentative D call: TRBD1 (6 bases). This CDR3 region has 16 residues. The ends were cut back, 2 bases at V and 3 bases at J, with 16 bases in the middle. Per germline, CDR1 MNHEY and CDR2 SVGAGI. CDR3 region: CASSYPPMTGKETQYF. The CDR3 nucleotides are TGTGCCAGCAGTTACCCCCCAATGACAGGAAAAGAGACCCAGTACTTC.

The chain is built from TRBV13 and TRBJ1-2; D gene ambiguous. V lost 3 bases and J lost 2, with 13 bases in between. The CDR3 runs to 15 residues. Germline assignment: CDR1 PRHDT and CDR2 FYEKMQ (reference sequence). Here the CDR3 DNA reads TGTGCCAGCAGCTTCACCGGGCGGGCGAACTATGGCTACACCTTC. It specifies CASSFTGRANYGYTF.

This rearrangement joins TRBV29-1 to TRBJ2-7, with D tentatively TRBD1 (6 bases). The germline V gene has CDR1 SQVTM and CDR2 ANQGSEA. The CDR3 is 13 amino acids. V lost 6 bases and J 0 bases, leaving 12 bases between the germline ends. The CDR3 is CSVVDSLSYEQYF. CDR3 sequence (DNA): TGCAGCGTCGTGGACAGTCTCTCCTACGAGCAGTACTTC.

This sequence joins TRBV11-3 and TRBJ1-2, with 7 bases that match TRBD1. CDR1 and CDR2 from the germline V gene are SGHNT and YENEEA. The CDR3 consists of 17 residues. J was trimmed by 1 base and V by 0 bases; bases with no gene match: 8. The CDR3 DNA reads as TGTGCCAGCAGCTTAGAGCCGCGGACAGGAGATAACTATGGCTACACCTTC. This sequence encodes CASSLEPRTGDNYGYTF.

The V and J genes are TRBV30 and TRBJ2-7, with TRBD1 as a possible D gene (5 bases). Trimming took 4 bases from V and 1 from J, leaving 8 bases between them. The CDR3 sequence is 12 residues long. Germline V gene sequence: CDR1 GTSNPN, CDR2 SVGIG (reference sequence). The CDR3, as DNA: TGTGCCTGGACAGGGAATTCCTACGAGCAGTACTTC. Protein: CAWTGNSYEQYF.